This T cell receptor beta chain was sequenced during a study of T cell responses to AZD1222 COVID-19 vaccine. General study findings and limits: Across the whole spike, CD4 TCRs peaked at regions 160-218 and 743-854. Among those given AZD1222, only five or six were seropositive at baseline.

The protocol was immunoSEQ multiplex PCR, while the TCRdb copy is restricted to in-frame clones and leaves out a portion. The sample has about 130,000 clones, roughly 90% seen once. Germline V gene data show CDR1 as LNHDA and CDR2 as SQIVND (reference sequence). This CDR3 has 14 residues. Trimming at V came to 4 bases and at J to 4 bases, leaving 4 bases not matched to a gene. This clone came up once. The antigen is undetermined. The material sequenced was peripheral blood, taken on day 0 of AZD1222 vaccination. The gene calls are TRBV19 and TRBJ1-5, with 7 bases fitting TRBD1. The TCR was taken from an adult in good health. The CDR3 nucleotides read TGTGCCAGTAGTAGGGACAGAGTGAATCAGCCCCAGCATTTT. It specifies CASSRDRVNQPQHF.